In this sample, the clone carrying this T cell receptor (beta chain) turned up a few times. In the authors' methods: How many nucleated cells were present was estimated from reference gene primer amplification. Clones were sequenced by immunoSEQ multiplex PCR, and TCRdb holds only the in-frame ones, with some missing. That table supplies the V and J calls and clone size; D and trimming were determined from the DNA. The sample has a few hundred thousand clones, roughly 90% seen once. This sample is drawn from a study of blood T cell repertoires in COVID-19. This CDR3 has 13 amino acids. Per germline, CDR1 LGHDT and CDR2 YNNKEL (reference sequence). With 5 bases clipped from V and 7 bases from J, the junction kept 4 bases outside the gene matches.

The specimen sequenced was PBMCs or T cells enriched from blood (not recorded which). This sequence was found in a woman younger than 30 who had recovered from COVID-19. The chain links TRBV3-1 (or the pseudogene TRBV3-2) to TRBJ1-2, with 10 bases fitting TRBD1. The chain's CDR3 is CASSDRDRGGYTF. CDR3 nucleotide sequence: TGTGCCAGCAGCGACCGGGACAGGGGTGGCTACACCTTC.